Below, 5 T cell receptor beta chains from the same sample are listed, as sequenced in a study of blood T cells in healthy people across ages. Sample-barcoded 5' priming and a J-beta primer mix drove a second PCR of 7 to 11 cycles. TCRdb re-called the 5' RACE reads with MiXCR, one entry per CDR3 protein. The data contain about 730,000 distinct CDR3 sequences, about 42% of them seen just once; the ten biggest clones take up 20%. The sample consisted of blood. The source is a woman aged 55-69 years in good health.

This clonotype has more than one count but fewer than ten. The rearrangement links TRBV9 to TRBJ2-7; TRBD1 matches 7 bases. The length of the CDR3 is 15 residues. Germline CDR1 is SGDLS and CDR2 is YYNGEE. With V trimmed by 4 bases and J by 5 bases, 12 bases remained unmatched. The CDR3 here is CASSPTTGSVDEQYF. CDR3 coding DNA: TGTGCCAGCAGCCCGACGACAGGGTCGGTTGACGAGCAGTACTTC.

J is TRBJ1-1 and V is TRBV6-5, with D unclear. Trimming shortened V by 5 bases and J by 5 bases, and 18 bases separated the two germline ends. Germline assignment: CDR1 MNHEY and CDR2 SVGAGI. The CDR3 sequence is 15 residues long. The CDR3: CASSSVGLRVTEAFF. CDR3 DNA sequence: TGTGCCAGCAGTAGTGTCGGCCTAAGAGTTACTGAAGCTTTCTTT.

Only one count was recorded for this clonotype. The chain has TRBV7-3 and TRBJ2-1, with D maybe TRBD2 (7 bases). The J call may be mistaken, given a closer DNA end match to TRBJ2-7. Germline V CDR1 and CDR2: SGHTA, FQGTGA. The CDR3 runs 17 residues. CDR3 residues: CASSHTLGDQRDNEQYF. The DNA of the CDR3 is TGTGCCAGCAGCCATACGCTAGGCGACCAGCGGGACAATGAGCAGTACTTC.

The table lists this clonotype with a few counts. V usage is TRBV7-2 and J usage is TRBJ2-5; 8 bases fit TRBD1. Germline trimming cut 6 bases from V and 5 bases from J; bases unmatched to any gene: 14. The CDR3 runs to 16 residues. Germline assignment: CDR1 SGHTA and CDR2 FQGNSA. The DNA of the CDR3 is TGTGCCAGCAGAAAAATAGGGGGCAGGGGGCCGGAGACCCAGTACTTC. Protein sequence: CASRKIGGRGPETQYF.

The CDR3 sequence: CASTSRPQETQYF. The CDR3 nucleotides read TGTGCCAGCACGAGCCGCCCACAAGAGACCCAGTACTTC. The J gene is TRBJ2-5, the V gene TRBV18; D gene uncertain. Germline CDR1 and CDR2: KGHSH and LQKENI. The germline V and J ends were trimmed by 8 bases and 2 bases, with 12 bases remaining between them. CDR3 size: 13 residues.